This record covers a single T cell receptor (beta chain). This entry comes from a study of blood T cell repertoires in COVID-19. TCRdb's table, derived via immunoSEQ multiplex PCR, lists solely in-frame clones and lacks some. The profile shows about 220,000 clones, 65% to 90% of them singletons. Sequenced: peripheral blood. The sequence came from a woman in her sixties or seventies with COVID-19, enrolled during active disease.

Written as DNA, the CDR3 is TGTGCCAGCAGCTCGACAGGGACTCGTAGCAAAAACATTCAGTACTTC. It is translated as CASSSTGTRSKNIQYF. The chain uses TRBV11-3 and TRBJ2-4, with D perhaps matching TRBD1 (7 bases). Per germline, CDR1 SGHNT and CDR2 YENEEA. V was shortened by 4 bases and J by 3 bases, with 16 bases between the two germline ends. The CDR3 is 16 residues long.